The clone carrying this T cell receptor (beta chain) turned up a few times. Assembly of TCR beta libraries relied on iRepertoire HTBI primers together with Arm-PCR of CDR3 regions. One entry per CDR3 protein, called by TCRdb with MiXCR from the multiplex PCR reads. The table shows 550,000 to 600,000 distinct CDR3 sequences, with roughly 15% occurring only once. This entry belongs to a study of regulatory T cells in long-lasting Graves disease. Time point defined: newly diagnosed GD, antithyroid drugs for less than 3 months. PBMCs were the source of the RNA used for TCR sequencing. Graves' disease diagnosis relied on American Thyroid Association guidelines. Collection of peripheral blood (about 8.8 milliliters) was done using EDTA tubes. V was shortened by 7 bases and J by 7 bases, with 10 bases between the two germline ends. CDR3 size: 12 residues. Germline-derived CDR1 and CDR2 are SNHLY and FYNNEI.

Another study also made use of these data, one on T cells in Graves' hyperthyroidism and ophthalmopathy. That publication notes: The study used the HTBI primer set for a first-round RT-PCR of the TCR CDR3. Blood also contained most expanded thyroid clonotypes above 0.001.

This receptor was identified in a man in his late teens or twenties with Graves disease. The chain has TRBV2 and TRBJ2-2; D remains ambiguous. The specimen was peripheral blood mononuclear cells (PBMCs), collected at new diagnosis, from a patient treated with antithyroid drugs. The CDR3 loop is CASTRMGGELFF. The CDR3 DNA reads as TGTGCCAGCACCAGAATGGGCGGGGAGCTGTTTTTT.